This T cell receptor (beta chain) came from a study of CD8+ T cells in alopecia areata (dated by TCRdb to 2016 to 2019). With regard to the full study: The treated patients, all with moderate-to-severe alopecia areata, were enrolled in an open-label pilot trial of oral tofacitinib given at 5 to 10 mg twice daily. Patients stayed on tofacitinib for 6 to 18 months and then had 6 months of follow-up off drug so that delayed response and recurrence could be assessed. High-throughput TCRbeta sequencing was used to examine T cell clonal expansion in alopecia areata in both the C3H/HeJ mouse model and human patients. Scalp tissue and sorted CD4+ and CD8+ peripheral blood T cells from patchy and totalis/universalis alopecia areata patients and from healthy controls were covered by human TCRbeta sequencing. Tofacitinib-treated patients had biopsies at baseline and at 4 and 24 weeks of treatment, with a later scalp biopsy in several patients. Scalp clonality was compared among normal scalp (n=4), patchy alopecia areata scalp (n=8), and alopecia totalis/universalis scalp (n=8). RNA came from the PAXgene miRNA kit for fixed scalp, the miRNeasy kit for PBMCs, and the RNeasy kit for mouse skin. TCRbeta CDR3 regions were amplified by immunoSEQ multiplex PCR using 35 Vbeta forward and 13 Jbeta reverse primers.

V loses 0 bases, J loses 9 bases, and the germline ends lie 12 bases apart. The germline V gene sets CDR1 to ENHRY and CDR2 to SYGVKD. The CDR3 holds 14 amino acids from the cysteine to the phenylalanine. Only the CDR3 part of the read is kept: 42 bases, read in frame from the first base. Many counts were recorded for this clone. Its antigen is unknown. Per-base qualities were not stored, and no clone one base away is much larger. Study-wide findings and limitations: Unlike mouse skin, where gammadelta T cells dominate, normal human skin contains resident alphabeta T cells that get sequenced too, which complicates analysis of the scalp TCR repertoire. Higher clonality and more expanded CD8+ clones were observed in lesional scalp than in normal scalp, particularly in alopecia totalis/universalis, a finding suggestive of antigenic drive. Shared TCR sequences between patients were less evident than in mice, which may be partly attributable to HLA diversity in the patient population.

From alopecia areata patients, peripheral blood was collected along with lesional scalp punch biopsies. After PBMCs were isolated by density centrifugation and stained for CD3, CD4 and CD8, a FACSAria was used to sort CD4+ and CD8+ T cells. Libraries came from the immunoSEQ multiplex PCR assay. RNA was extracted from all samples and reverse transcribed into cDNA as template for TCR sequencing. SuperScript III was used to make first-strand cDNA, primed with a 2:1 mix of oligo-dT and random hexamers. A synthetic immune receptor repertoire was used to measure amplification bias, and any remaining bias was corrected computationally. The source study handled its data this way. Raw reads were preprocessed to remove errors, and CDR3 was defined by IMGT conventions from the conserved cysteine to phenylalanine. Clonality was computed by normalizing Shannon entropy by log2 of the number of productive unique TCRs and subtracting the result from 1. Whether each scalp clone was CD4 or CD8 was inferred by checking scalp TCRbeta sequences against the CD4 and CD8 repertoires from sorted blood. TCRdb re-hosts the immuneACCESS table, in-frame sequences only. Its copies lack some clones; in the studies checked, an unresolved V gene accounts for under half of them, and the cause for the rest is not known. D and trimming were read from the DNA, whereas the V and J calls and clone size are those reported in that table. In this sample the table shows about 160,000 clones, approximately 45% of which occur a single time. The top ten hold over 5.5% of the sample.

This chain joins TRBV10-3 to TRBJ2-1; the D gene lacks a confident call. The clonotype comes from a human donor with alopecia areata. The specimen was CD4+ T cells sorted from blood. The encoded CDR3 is CAISESRLPSEQFF. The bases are TGTGCCATCAGTGAGTCGAGGCTCCCCAGTGAGCAGTTCTTC.